A few counts support the clone carrying this T cell receptor (beta chain). The target antigen is unknown. The PCR ran on 60 Vbeta and 13 Jbeta primers. How the authors handled the data: Tens of millions of unique TCR beta chains, about 12 million shared, were counted in a later analysis. Generated by immunoSEQ multiplex PCR, the TCRdb table keeps only in-frame clones and is missing some. Clone size and V and J calls were adopted from that table, with D and trimming inferred from the DNA. Of 150,000 to 200,000 clones listed, around 68% are singletons. The data stem from a study of cytomegalovirus exposure and HLA in healthy donors. General study findings and limits: With later analysis, a missense DCLRE1C variant became linked to TCR beta V- and J-gene trimming.

This CDR3 is 14 amino acids long. The germline gives CDR1 LNHDA, CDR2 SQIVND (reference sequence). Trimming took 5 bases from V and 5 from J; bases not matched to a gene: 8. The clonotype originates from a man in his fifties in good health and CMV-seronegative. Source material: PBMCs. The V gene is TRBV19, the J gene TRBJ2-5; 7 nucleotides agree with TRBD2. For the CDR3, the DNA is TGTGCCAGTAGTCATCGTCAGGGAGGGGAGACCCAGTACTTC. Translation gives CASSHRQGGETQYF.